The 30 T cell receptor beta chains below were found in one sample sequenced in a study of immune evolution from preneoplasia to lung adenocarcinoma. Generated by immunoSEQ multiplex PCR, the TCRdb table keeps only in-frame clones and is missing some. Of fewer than 6,000 clones listed, 65% to 90% are singletons. Sequences were obtained from FFPE invasive lung adenocarcinoma tissue. All receptors derive from a person aged 50 to 59 with lung adenocarcinoma.

This clone came up once. The chain couples TRBV10-3 to TRBJ2-1; 14 nucleotides match TRBD2. This CDR3 contains 15 residues. The J segment lost 9 bases and the V segment lost 7 bases, leaving 8 bases of the junction unmatched. Germline values: CDR1 ENHRY, CDR2 SYGVKD. This CDR3 reads CAITPGLAGEAEQFF. In DNA form, the CDR3 reads TGTGCCATCACTCCGGGACTAGCGGGAGAGGCTGAGCAGTTCTTC.

The chain combines TRBV6-5 with TRBJ2-7; 9 nucleotides agree with TRBD2. CDR3 size: 13 residues. The germline V gene encodes CDR1 MNHEY and CDR2 SVGAGI. V shed 5 bases, J shed 7 bases, and the junction held 6 bases outside the gene matches. The CDR3 DNA reads TGTGCCAGCAGTCCCGGGCGGGGGGGAGAGCAGTACTTC. The encoded protein is CASSPGRGGEQYF.

The chain recombines TRBV4-2 with TRBJ2-3; 10 bases match TRBD2. With 4 bases clipped from V and 4 bases from J, the junction kept 8 bases outside the gene matches. The CDR3 is 16 amino acids. Germline assignment: CDR1 LGHNA and CDR2 YNFKEQ. CDR3 coding DNA: TGTGCCAGCAGCCCCGGACTAGCGGCCGACCCAGATACGCAGTATTTT. Translating gives CASSPGLAADPDTQYF.

The chain employs TRBV9 and TRBJ2-7; D gene unclear. The germline V gene encodes CDR1 SGDLS and CDR2 YYNGEE. CDR3 length: 11 amino acids. Trimming stripped 7 bases from V and 5 bases from J, with 10 bases between. CDR3 sequence: CASRSANEQYF. The CDR3 DNA follows: TGTGCCAGCCGGTCCGCAAACGAGCAGTACTTC.

By frequency in the sample, this clone is large. The CDR3 nucleotides are TGTGCCAGCAGCTTAGGAAGAGATACGCAGTATTTT. It yields the protein CASSLGRDTQYF. The rearrangement joins TRBV11-2 to TRBJ2-3; D is unresolved. This CDR3 is built from 12 residues. V was cut by 1 base and J by 5 bases, with 4 bases left in between. Germline loops: CDR1 SGHAT, CDR2 FQNNGV.

A word on this clone: One end of the junction fails to match germline, which may point to a read error. The CDR3: CASSLTERAQETQYF. The CDR3 bases are TGTGCTAGCAGCTTAACGGAGCGGGCCCAAGAGACCCAGTACTTC. The chain couples TRBV7-7 to TRBJ2-5, with D tentatively TRBD2 (6 bases). The CDR3 extends over 15 amino acids. CDR1 SSHAT and CDR2 FNYEAQ come from the germline V gene (reference sequence).

The chain employs TRBV30 and TRBJ2-3; D uncertain. Trimming stripped 1 base from V and 4 bases from J, with 6 bases between. Germline V gene lookup returns CDR1 GTSNPN and CDR2 SVGIG (reference sequence). The CDR3 is made up of 12 amino acids. In DNA form, the CDR3 reads TGTGCCTGGAGTGGGAGTGCAGATACGCAGTATTTT. Encoded protein: CAWSGSADTQYF.

V usage is TRBV30 and J usage is TRBJ2-7, with TRBD2 as a possible D gene (8 bases). Per the germline V gene, CDR1 is GTSNPN and CDR2 is SVGIG (reference sequence). The CDR3 sequence is 15 residues long. V was trimmed by 2 bases and J by 4 bases, leaving 18 bases between them. The CDR3 DNA sequence: TGTGCCTGGAGTTTAGCGGGACAGAGACTGTACGAGCAGTACTTC. It yields the protein CAWSLAGQRLYEQYF.

This sequence joins TRBV5-1 and TRBJ2-1; D ambiguous. Germline lookup yields CDR1 SGHRS and CDR2 YFSETQ. With 4 bases removed from V and 9 bases from J, the gap between germline ends came to 8 bases. This CDR3 is built from 11 residues. CDR3 in amino acids: CASSQPSEQFF. The CDR3 DNA sequence: TGCGCCAGCAGCCAACCCAGTGAGCAGTTCTTC.

This chain joins TRBV28 and TRBJ2-1; perhaps TRBD2 as D (6 bases). The germline V gene has CDR1 MDHEN and CDR2 SYDVKM. Trimming stripped 4 bases from V and 6 bases from J, with 19 bases between. The CDR3 extends over 16 amino acids. The CDR3 DNA reads as TGTGCCAGCAGTTGCCTGGGGGAGTGGGGAGGCAATGAGCAGTTCTTC. This gives the protein CASSCLGEWGGNEQFF.

This clone was recorded once. The rearrangement joins TRBV5-1 to TRBJ2-1, with a tentative D call TRBD2 (5 bases). The CDR3 has 14 amino acids. V was clipped by 0 bases and J by 6 bases, with 10 bases between them. CDR1 is SGHRS and CDR2 is YFSETQ in the germline V gene. The CDR3 loop is CASSLEFSANEQFF. CDR3 sequence (DNA): TGCGCCAGCAGCTTGGAATTTAGCGCCAATGAGCAGTTCTTC.

The rearrangement links TRBV2 to TRBJ2-7; D remains unclear. The CDR3 runs 15 residues. The V gene lost 6 bases and the J gene lost 0 bases, with 15 bases spanning the gap. Germline CDR1 and CDR2: SNHLY and FYNNEI. CDR3 protein: CASSSDTSSSYEQYF. The CDR3 nucleotides read TGTGCCAGCAGCTCCGACACCAGTAGCTCCTACGAGCAGTACTTC.

This clone appeared once. The chain joins TRBV29-1 to TRBJ1-1; the D is unclear. The CDR3 totals 11 residues. V lost 1 base, J lost 3 bases, and 3 bases lay in between. Germline CDR1 and CDR2: SQVTM and ANQGSEA. The CDR3 sequence is CSVEGDTEAFF. CDR3 bases: TGCAGCGTTGAAGGTGACACTGAAGCTTTCTTT.

The chain carries TRBV30 and TRBJ2-7; 9 bases fit TRBD1. V dropped 0 bases and J dropped 4; count of bases not matched to a gene: 7. This CDR3 has 15 residues. Germline V gives CDR1 GTSNPN, CDR2 SVGIG (reference sequence). As DNA, the CDR3 is TGTGCCTGGAGTGTAAAAGGACAGGGGAGGTACGAGCAGTACTTC. This sequence encodes CAWSVKGQGRYEQYF.

This clone was found a few times. In DNA form, the CDR3 reads TGTGCCAGCAGTCACAGTCCGAACACTGAAGCTTTCTTT. Residues: CASSHSPNTEAFF. The chain links TRBV28 to TRBJ1-1; D not certain. Germline lookup yields CDR1 MDHEN and CDR2 SYDVKM. Between the trimmed V and J ends, which lost 5 bases and 1 base, there was a span of 8 bases. The CDR3 has 13 amino acids.

This clone was seen once. The chain employs TRBV18 and TRBJ2-7, with TRBD2 identical over 11 bases. The CDR3 runs 15 residues. Per the germline V gene, CDR1 is KGHSH and CDR2 is LQKENI. The V and J ends lost 1 base and 3 bases, in that order; junction bases with no gene match: 2. The CDR3 nucleotides read TGTGCCAGCTCACCACTAGCGGGAGGGGACTACGAGCAGTACTTC. This encodes CASSPLAGGDYEQYF.

The rearrangement joins TRBV11-2 to TRBJ2-3, with 9 bases aligning to TRBD2. This CDR3 spans 16 amino acids. Germline loops: CDR1 SGHAT, CDR2 FQNNGV. The J segment lost 4 bases and the V segment lost 1 base, leaving 6 bases of the junction unmatched. The CDR3 sequence: CASSLVIAGGADTQYF. The CDR3 nucleotides read TGTGCCAGCAGCTTAGTTATCGCGGGAGGGGCAGATACGCAGTATTTT.

This clone has a handful of counts. The chain couples TRBV7-8 to TRBJ1-1; D ambiguous. Trimming pared 5 bases from V and 3 bases from J, leaving 7 bases between. CDR3 length: 12 amino acids. CDR1 and CDR2 from the germline V gene are SGHVS and FQNEAQ. This chain's CDR3 is CASSRSDTEAFF. Here the CDR3 DNA reads TGTGCCAGCAGCCGGTCGGACACTGAAGCTTTCTTT.

The chain employs TRBV10-3 and TRBJ2-7, with TRBD1 as a possible D gene (5 bases). Trimming took 2 bases from V and 6 from J, leaving 5 bases between them. This CDR3 has 11 amino acids. Germline values: CDR1 ENHRY, CDR2 SYGVKD. The CDR3 protein is CAISEQGEQYF. The CDR3, as DNA: TGTGCCATCAGTGAGCAGGGCGAGCAGTACTTC.

This clone was counted only a few times. The chain carries TRBV2 and TRBJ2-3; D is undetermined. The CDR3 has 13 amino acids. Germline CDR1 and CDR2: SNHLY and FYNNEI. The V end lost 8 bases, the J end lost 11 bases, and 20 bases lay between the germline ends. The chain's CDR3 is CASEPPTGFGQYF. CDR3 sequence (DNA): TGTGCCAGCGAGCCCCCGACCGGGTTCGGGCAGTATTTT.

This clone was picked up one time. The DNA of the CDR3 is TGTGCCAGCAGCCCACAAAGCGGGAGGGCCTCCTACGAGCAGTACTTC. Protein sequence: CASSPQSGRASYEQYF. The chain is built from TRBV9 and TRBJ2-7, with TRBD2 identical over 10 bases. This CDR3 has 16 residues. The trim removed 4 bases at V and 0 bases at J, leaving 7 bases unmatched. Germline CDR1 reads SGDLS; CDR2 reads YYNGEE.

The chain is built from TRBV5-1 and TRBJ1-4; D unresolved. CDR1 is SGHRS and CDR2 is YFSETQ in the germline V gene. CDR3 length equals 13 residues. V lost 7 bases and J lost 0, with 7 bases in between. This CDR3 is CASRRSTNEKLFF. The CDR3 DNA reads TGCGCCAGCCGACGATCAACTAATGAAAAACTGTTTTTT. The whole variable domain, filled in from reference TRBV5-1 and TRBJ1-4, reads KAGVTQTPRYLIKTRGQQVTLSCSPISGHRSVSWYQQTPGQGLQFLFEYFSETQRNKGNFPGRFSGRQFSNSRSEMNVSTLELGDSALYLCASRRSTNEKLFFGSGTQLSVL.

The chain has TRBV4-2 and TRBJ1-5; D not certain. CDR1 and CDR2 (germline): LGHNA, YNFKEQ. The CDR3 is 18 amino acids. Trimming pared 1 base from V and 1 base from J, leaving 17 bases between. In DNA, the CDR3 is TGTGCCAGCAGCCAAGGGGGAGGGAGGGCGGGCAGCAATCAGCCCCAGCATTTT. It specifies CASSQGGGRAGSNQPQHF.

V and J are TRBV21-1 and TRBJ2-1. TRBV21-1 is a pseudogene segment. CDR3 size: 14 residues. The CDR3: CASSKWDPQREQFF. CDR3 sequence (DNA): TGTGCCAGCAGCAAATGGGACCCACAAAGGGAGCAGTTCTTC.

This clone is labeled as large (0.1 to 1%). The chain uses TRBV27 and TRBJ1-5, with 7 bases that match TRBD1. This CDR3 is 14 amino acids long. The germline V gene encodes CDR1 MNHEY and CDR2 SMNVEV (reference sequence). Trimming removed 6 bases from V and 4 bases from J; junction bases left unmatched: 6. CDR3 sequence (DNA): TGTGCCAGCAGCCAGACAGGGTTTAATCAGCCCCAGCATTTT. Its protein product is CASSQTGFNQPQHF.

The rearrangement uses TRBV5-1 and TRBJ2-1; possibly TRBD1 or TRBD2 for D (6 bases each). Germline CDR1 reads SGHRS; CDR2 reads YFSETQ. Trimming pared 4 bases from V and 4 bases from J, leaving 15 bases between. The CDR3 has 15 amino acids. CDR3 sequence: CASSRGPGAYNEQFF. CDR3 sequence (DNA): TGCGCCAGCAGCCGGGGCCCGGGGGCTTACAATGAGCAGTTCTTC.

Comment on this clone: An end of the junction differs from the germline gene, which may be a read error. The chain's CDR3 is CASSLNWSQSF. CDR3 DNA sequence: TGTGCCAGCAGCTTAAACTGGTCCCAGAGCTTC. The gene calls are TRBV11-2 and TRBJ1-2; no definite D call. This CDR3 is built from 11 residues. CDR1 is SGHAT, CDR2 FQNNGV, per germline.

The chain combines TRBV6-6 with TRBJ1-1, with 10 nucleotides matching TRBD1. From germline, CDR1 is MNHNY and CDR2 SVGAGI (reference sequence). This CDR3 comprises 16 residues. V shed 4 bases and J 0 bases; nucleotides not matched to a gene: 5. The CDR3 loop reads CASSSRDRGMNTEAFF. Written as DNA, the CDR3 is TGTGCCAGCAGTTCCCGGGACAGGGGTATGAACACTGAAGCTTTCTTT.

This chain connects TRBV7-9 to TRBJ2-5, with no clear D. CDR3 length: 16 residues. Germline lookup yields CDR1 SEHNR and CDR2 FQNEAQ (reference sequence). V lost 3 bases to trimming and J lost 0 bases, with 14 bases between them. Here the CDR3 DNA reads TGTGCCAGCAGCTTCTCCAGAACCCTGTACCAAGAGACCCAGTACTTC. Translated: CASSFSRTLYQETQYF.

The genes are TRBV11-2 and TRBJ2-7; 9 bases are shared with TRBD2. V lost 5 bases and J lost 0; bases outside the gene matches: 5. Looked up from germline, CDR1 is SGHAT and CDR2 is FQNNGV. The CDR3 runs to 15 residues. In DNA, the CDR3 is TGTGCCAGCAGCACTAGCGGGTTAAGCTCCTACGAGCAGTACTTC. It yields the protein CASSTSGLSSYEQYF.